This record covers a single TCR beta chain. Its antigen is still unknown. The data were obtained in a study of PD-1 blockade in classical Hodgkin lymphoma. General observations from the study: Reported findings placed baseline TCR diversity lower in newly diagnosed patients (compared with healthy donors). Whereas CD4+ TCR diversity had risen significantly by C4D1, CD8+ TCR diversity had not. Partial responders and progressors had significantly lower baseline TCR diversity.

Here immunoSEQ multiplex PCR was the method, and the copy in TCRdb shows in-frame clones only, minus some. The sample has 40,000 to 60,000 clones, around 75% seen once. All patients relapsed after autologous stem cell transplantation, and brentuximab vedotin exposure varied. The best responses consisted of complete response, partial response or progressive disease. This clonotype was sampled from a human donor with classical Hodgkin lymphoma. The specimen was peripheral blood mononuclear cells (PBMCs), collected before the second cycle of nivolumab.

CDR3 residues: CASSLRGSERDNQPQHF. The CDR3 DNA follows: TGTGCCAGCAGCTTAAGGGGGTCGGAAAGGGACAATCAGCCCCAGCATTTT. V is TRBV7-2 and J is TRBJ1-5; possibly TRBD1 for D (6 bases). CDR3 length equals 17 residues. Per germline, CDR1 SGHTA and CDR2 FQGNSA. Between the trimmed V and J ends, which lost 2 bases and 3 bases, there was a span of 17 bases.